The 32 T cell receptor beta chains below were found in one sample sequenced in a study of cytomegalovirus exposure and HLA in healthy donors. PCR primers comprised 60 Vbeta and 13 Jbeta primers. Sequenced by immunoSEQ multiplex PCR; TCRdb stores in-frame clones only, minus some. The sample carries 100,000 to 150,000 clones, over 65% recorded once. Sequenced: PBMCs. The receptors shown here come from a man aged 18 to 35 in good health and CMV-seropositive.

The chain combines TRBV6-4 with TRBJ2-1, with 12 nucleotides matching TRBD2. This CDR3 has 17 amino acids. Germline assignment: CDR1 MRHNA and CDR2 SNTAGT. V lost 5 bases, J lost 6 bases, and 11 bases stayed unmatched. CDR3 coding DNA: TGTGCCAGCAGTCTACGACTAGCGGGGGTTCCATCCAATGAGCAGTTCTTC. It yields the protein CASSLRLAGVPSNEQFF.

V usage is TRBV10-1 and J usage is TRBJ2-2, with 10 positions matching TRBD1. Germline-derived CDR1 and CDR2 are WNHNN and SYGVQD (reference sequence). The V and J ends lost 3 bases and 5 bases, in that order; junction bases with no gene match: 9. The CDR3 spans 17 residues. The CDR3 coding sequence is TGCGCCAGCAGTGACAGCGGGTCGGACAGGGGGACCGGGGAGCTGTTTTTT. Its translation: CASSDSGSDRGTGELFF.

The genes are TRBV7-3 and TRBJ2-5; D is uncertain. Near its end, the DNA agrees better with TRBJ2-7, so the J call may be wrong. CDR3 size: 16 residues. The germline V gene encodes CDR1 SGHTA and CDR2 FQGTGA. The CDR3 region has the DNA TGTGCCAGCAGCCCGTATCCTACCCAAAGGGACTACGAGCAGTACTTC. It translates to CASSPYPTQRDYEQYF.

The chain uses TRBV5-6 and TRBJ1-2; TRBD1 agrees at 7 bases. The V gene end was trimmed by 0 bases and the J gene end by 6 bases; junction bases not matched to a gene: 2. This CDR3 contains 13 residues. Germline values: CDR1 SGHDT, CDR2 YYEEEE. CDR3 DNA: TGTGCCAGCAGCTTGGAGGGACAGAATGGCTACACCTTC. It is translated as CASSLEGQNGYTF.

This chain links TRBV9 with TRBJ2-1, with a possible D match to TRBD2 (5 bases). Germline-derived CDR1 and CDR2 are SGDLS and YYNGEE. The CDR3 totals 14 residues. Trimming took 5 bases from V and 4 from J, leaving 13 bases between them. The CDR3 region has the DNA TGTGCCAGCAGTGGTGCGGGCGAATACAATGAGCAGTTCTTC. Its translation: CASSGAGEYNEQFF.

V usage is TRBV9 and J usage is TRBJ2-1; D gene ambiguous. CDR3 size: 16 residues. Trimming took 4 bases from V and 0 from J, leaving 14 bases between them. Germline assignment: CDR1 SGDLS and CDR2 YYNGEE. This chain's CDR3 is CASSSPRDSSYNEQFF. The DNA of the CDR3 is TGTGCCAGCAGCTCACCTCGAGATAGCTCCTACAATGAGCAGTTCTTC.

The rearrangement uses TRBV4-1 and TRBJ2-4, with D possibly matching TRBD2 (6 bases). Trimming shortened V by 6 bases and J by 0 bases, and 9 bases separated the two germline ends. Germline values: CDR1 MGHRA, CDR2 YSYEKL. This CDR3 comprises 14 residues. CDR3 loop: CASSPGLAKNIQYF. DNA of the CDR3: TGCGCCAGCAGTCCGGGACTAGCCAAAAACATTCAGTACTTC.

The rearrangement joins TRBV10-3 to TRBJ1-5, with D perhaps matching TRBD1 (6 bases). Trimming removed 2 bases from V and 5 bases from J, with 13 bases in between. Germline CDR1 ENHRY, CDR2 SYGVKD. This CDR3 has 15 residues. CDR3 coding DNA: TGTGCCATCAGTGAGACACAGGGCGGCGATCAGCCCCAGCATTTT. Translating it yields CAISETQGGDQPQHF.

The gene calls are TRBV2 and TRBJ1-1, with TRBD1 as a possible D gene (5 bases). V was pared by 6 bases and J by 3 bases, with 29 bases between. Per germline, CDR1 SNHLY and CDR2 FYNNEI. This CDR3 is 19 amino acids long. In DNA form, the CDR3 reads TGTGCCAGCAGGGATATTGCCCCGGGACTTTCTCCAGCGGACACTGAAGCTTTCTTT. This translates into CASRDIAPGLSPADTEAFF.

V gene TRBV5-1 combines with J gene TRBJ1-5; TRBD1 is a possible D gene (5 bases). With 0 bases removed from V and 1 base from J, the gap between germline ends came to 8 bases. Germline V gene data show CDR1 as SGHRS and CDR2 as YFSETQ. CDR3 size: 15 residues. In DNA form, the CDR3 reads TGCGCCAGCAGCTTGGGCGGGGCGAGCAATCAGCCCCAGCATTTT. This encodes CASSLGGASNQPQHF.

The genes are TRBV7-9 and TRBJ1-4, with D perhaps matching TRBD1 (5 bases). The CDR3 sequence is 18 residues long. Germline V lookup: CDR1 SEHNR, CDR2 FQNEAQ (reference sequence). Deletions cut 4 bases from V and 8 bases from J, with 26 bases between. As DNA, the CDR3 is TGTGCCAGCAGCTCAACGTTGACCAAGACAGCATCCCGGGAAAAACTGTTTTTT. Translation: CASSSTLTKTASREKLFF.

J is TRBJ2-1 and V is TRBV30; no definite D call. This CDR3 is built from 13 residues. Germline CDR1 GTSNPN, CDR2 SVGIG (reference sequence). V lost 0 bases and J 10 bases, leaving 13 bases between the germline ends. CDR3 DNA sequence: TGTGCCTGGAGTGTACTAAGGTGGCCCGAGCAGTTCTTC. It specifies CAWSVLRWPEQFF.

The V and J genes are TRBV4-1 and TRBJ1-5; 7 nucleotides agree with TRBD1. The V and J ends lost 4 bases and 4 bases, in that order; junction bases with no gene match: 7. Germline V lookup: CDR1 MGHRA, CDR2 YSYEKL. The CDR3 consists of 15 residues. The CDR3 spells CASSRQGLGNQPQHF. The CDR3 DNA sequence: TGCGCCAGCAGCCGACAGGGATTGGGGAATCAGCCCCAGCATTTT.

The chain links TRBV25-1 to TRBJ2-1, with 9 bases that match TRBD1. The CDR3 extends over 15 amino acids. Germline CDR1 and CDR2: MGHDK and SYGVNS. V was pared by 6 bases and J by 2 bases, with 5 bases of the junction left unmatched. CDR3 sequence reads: CASRPTGGAYNEQFF. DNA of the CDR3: TGTGCCAGCAGACCCACAGGGGGCGCCTACAATGAGCAGTTCTTC.

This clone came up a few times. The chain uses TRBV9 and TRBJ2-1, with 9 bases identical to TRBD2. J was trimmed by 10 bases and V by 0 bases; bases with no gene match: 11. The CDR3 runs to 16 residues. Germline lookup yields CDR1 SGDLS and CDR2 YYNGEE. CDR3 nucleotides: TGTGCCAGCAGCGTAGCTTCTCTAGCGGGGCTCGGGGAGCAGTTCTTC. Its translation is CASSVASLAGLGEQFF. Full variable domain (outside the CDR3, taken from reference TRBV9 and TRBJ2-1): DSGVTQTPKHLITATGQRVTLRCSPRSGDLSVYWYQQSLDQGLQFLIQYYNGEERAKGNILERFSAQQFPDLHSELNLSSLELGDSALYFCASSVASLAGLGEQFFGPGTRLTVL.

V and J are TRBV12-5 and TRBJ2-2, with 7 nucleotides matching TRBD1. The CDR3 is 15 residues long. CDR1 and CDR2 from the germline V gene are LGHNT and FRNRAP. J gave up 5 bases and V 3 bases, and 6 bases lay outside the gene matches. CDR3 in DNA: TGTGCTAGTGGTTTAGATAACAGGGGAACCGGGGAGCTGTTTTTT. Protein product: CASGLDNRGTGELFF.

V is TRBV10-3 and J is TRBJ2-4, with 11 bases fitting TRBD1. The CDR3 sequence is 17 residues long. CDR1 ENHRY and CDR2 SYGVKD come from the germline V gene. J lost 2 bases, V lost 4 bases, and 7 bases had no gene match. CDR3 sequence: CAISAYGTGGTKNIQYF. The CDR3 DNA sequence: TGTGCCATCAGTGCCTACGGGACAGGGGGAACCAAAAACATTCAGTACTTC.

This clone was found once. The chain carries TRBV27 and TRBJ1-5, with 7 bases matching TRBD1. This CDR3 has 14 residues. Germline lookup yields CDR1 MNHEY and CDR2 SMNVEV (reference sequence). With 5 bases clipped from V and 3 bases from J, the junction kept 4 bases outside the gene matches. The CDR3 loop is CASSAGGYNQPQHF. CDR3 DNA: TGTGCCAGCAGTGCAGGGGGTTACAATCAGCCCCAGCATTTT.

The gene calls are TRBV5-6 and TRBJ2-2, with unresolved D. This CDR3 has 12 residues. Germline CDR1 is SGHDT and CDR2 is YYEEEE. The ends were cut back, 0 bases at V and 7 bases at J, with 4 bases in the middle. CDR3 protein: CASSLAYGELFF. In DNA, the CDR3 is TGTGCCAGCAGCTTGGCCTACGGGGAGCTGTTTTTT.

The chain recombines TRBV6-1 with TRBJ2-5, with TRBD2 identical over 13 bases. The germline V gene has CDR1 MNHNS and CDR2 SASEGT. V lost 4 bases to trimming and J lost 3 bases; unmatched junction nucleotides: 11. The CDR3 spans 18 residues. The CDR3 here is CASSGFSPGLAGEETQYF. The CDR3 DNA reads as TGTGCCAGCAGTGGATTCTCCCCCGGACTAGCGGGGGAAGAGACCCAGTACTTC.

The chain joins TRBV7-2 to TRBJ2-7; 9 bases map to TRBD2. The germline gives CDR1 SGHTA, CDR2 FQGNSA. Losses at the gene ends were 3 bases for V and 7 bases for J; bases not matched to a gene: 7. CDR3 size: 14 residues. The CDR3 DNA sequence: TGTGCCAGCAGCTTCGGCGGGGGGGCGTGGGAGCAGTACTTC. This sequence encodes CASSFGGGAWEQYF.

The CDR3: CASSYGTGQNTEAFF. The CDR3 nucleotides read TGCGCCAGCAGCTACGGGACAGGGCAGAACACTGAAGCTTTCTTT. V usage is TRBV5-1 and J usage is TRBJ1-1, with 9 bases identical to TRBD1. Trimming cost V 3 bases and J 1 base; bases outside gene matches: 4. CDR1 is SGHRS, CDR2 YFSETQ, per germline. This CDR3 contains 15 residues.

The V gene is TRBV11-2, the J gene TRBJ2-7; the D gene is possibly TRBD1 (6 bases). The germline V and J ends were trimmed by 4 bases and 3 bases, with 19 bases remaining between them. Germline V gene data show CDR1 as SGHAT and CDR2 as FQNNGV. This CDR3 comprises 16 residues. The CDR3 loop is CASSSAQGFMGYEQYF. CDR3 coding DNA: TGTGCCAGCAGCTCCGCTCAGGGGTTTATGGGCTACGAGCAGTACTTC.

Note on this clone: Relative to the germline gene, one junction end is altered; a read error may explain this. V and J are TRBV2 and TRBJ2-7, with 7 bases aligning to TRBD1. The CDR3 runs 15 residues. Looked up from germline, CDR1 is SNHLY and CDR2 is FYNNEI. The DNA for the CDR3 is TGTGCCAGCAGTGAAGGGAGACAGGGAAAACACGAGCAGCACTTC. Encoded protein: CASSEGRQGKHEQHF.

Written as DNA, the CDR3 is TGTGCCAGCAGCCCGGGACAGGGGGTCACAGATACGCAGTATTTT. This translates into CASSPGQGVTDTQYF. This chain connects TRBV5-8 to TRBJ2-3; TRBD1 matches 11 bases. The V gene's germline CDR1 is SGHTS and CDR2 YDEGEE. V lost 4 bases and J lost 2; bases outside the gene matches: 3. The CDR3 runs to 15 residues.

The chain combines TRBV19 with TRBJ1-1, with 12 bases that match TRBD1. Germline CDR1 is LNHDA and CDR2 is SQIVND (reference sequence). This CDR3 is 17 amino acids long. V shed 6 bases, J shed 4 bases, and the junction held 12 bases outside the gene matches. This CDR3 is CASRPSRDRGLATEAFF. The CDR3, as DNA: TGTGCCAGTAGGCCCTCCCGGGACAGGGGGCTAGCCACTGAAGCTTTCTTT.

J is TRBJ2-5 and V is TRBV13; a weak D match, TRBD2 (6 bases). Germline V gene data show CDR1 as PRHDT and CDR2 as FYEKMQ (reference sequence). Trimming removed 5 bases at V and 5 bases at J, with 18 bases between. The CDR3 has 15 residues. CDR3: CASSPVDGGIETQYF. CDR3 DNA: TGTGCCAGCAGCCCGGTGGACGGGGGAATTGAGACCCAGTACTTC. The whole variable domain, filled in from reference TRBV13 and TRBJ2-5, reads AAGVIQSPRHLIKEKRETATLKCYPIPRHDTVYWYQQGPGQDPQFLISFYEKMQSDKGSIPDRFSAQQFSDYHSELNMSSLELGDSALYFCASSPVDGGIETQYFGPGTRLLVL.

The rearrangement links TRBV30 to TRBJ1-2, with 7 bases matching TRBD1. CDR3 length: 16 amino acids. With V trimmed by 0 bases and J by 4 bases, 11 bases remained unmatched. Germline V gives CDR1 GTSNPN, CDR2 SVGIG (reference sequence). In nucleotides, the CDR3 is TGTGCCTGGAGTGTATTAGGTCGACAGGGATCCTATGGCTACACCTTC. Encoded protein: CAWSVLGRQGSYGYTF.

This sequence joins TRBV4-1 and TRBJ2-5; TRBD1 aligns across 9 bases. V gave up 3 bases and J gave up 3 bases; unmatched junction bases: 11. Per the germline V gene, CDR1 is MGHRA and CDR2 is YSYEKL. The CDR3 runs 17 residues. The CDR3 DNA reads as TGCGCCAGCAGCCATAAAAGGACAGGGGTAAATGAAGAGACCCAGTACTTC. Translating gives CASSHKRTGVNEETQYF.

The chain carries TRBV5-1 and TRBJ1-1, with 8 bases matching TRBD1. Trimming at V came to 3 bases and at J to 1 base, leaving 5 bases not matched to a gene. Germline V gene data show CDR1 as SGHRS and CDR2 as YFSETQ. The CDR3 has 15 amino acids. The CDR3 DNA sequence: TGCGCCAGCAGCTCACAGGGGGTTCGGAACACTGAAGCTTTCTTT. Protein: CASSSQGVRNTEAFF.

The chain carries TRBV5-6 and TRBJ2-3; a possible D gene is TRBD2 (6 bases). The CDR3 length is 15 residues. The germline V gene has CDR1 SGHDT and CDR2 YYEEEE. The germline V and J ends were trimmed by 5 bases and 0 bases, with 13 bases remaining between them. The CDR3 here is CASREGSSSTDTQYF. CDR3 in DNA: TGTGCCAGCAGGGAGGGCTCCTCTAGCACAGATACGCAGTATTTT.

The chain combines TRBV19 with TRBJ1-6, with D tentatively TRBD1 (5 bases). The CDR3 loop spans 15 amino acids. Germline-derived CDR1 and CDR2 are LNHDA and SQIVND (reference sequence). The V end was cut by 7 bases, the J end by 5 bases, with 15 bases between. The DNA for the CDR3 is TGTGCCAGTACCCCGCGGGGGGTGAATAATTCACCCCTCCACTTT. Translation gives CASTPRGVNNSPLHF.